A selection of T cell receptor beta chains follows, all from one sample in a study of shared clonotypes between healthy human individuals. Clones were sequenced by immunoSEQ multiplex PCR, and TCRdb holds only the in-frame ones, with some missing. The data hold approximately 740,000 clones, with 74% observed a single time. Sequencing input: memory CD4+ T cells sorted from blood. The receptors derive from a woman in her twenties or thirties in good health. Both conserved end residues are trimmed from each CDR3.

CDR3aa	v_gene	len	j_gene
SAPRAGELF	TRBV20-1	9	TRBJ2-2
ASSLTGGTEAF	TRBV10-2	11	TRBJ1-1
ASSNRGYEQF	TRBV6-5	10	TRBJ2-1
ASSFIGGAEQY	TRBV7-8	11	TRBJ2-7
ASSLVPGEVKLF	TRBV7-6	12	TRBJ1-4
ASSLRLSGAPEQY	TRBV5-1	13	TRBJ2-7
ASTSGTDTYEQY	TRBV19	12	TRBJ2-7
ASSEQQGDPYEQY	TRBV6-1	13	TRBJ2-7
SARVLVEAF	TRBV20-1	9	TRBJ1-1
ASSLVGTGPDTQY	TRBV5-1	13	TRBJ2-3
ASSSPGTRTLYEQY	TRBV5-4	14	TRBJ2-7
ASSSSGTRMDEQY	TRBV28	13	TRBJ2-7
ASAQGTANTDTQY	TRBV6-4	13	TRBJ2-3
ASSTGQGRDEAF	TRBV6-6	12	TRBJ1-1
ASSLVLAGADTQY	TRBV5-1	13	TRBJ2-3
AISEQGNTGELF	TRBV10-3	12	TRBJ2-2
ASSPGFSGANVLT	TRBV27	13	TRBJ2-6
ASSVTGPGRNRFAYNEQF	TRBV5-1	18	TRBJ2-1
SVGSSWGTEAF	TRBV29-1	11	TRBJ1-1
ASSFYHGDTGELF	TRBV7-7	13	TRBJ2-2
AHGLGQSNEKLF	TRBV6-6	12	TRBJ1-4
ASSLRLAPISYNEQF	TRBV5-1	15	TRBJ2-1
ASSTFTSSYNEQF	TRBV19	13	TRBJ2-1
ASSKPPDRGLDEQY	TRBV21-1	14	TRBJ2-7
ASRSGQFSYEQY	TRBV19	12	TRBJ2-7
ASSGDSIIGANVLT	TRBV7-9	14	TRBJ2-6
ASSPTGSSGNTIY	TRBV6-5	13	TRBJ1-3
SASYYYEQY	TRBV20-1	9	TRBJ2-7
ASSLKRADTQY	TRBV27	11	TRBJ2-3
ASTPSGSTGELF	TRBV19	12	TRBJ2-2
ASSRTGVNTGELF	TRBV19	13	TRBJ2-2
ASSGLAMTNEQF	TRBV9	12	TRBJ2-1
ASRPTSGNTGELF	TRBV27	13	TRBJ2-2
ASKLGQGSYEQY	TRBV10-2	12	TRBJ2-7
ASSERRVRGLVGETQY	TRBV6-1	16	TRBJ2-5
SVSGPGTDTQY	TRBV29-1	11	TRBJ2-3
ASSKGIGMSGATQY	TRBV7-7	14	TRBJ2-5
ASTAGTPTYEQY	TRBV28	12	TRBJ2-7
ASSSGNLDEKLF	TRBV7-3	12	TRBJ1-4
ASSLAHRGYQETQY	TRBV7-6	14	TRBJ2-5
ASSLSGTSGYEQY	TRBV7-8	13	TRBJ2-7
ASSLVSRTETQY	TRBV5-4	12	TRBJ2-5
ASSPRLGGGYEQY	TRBV28	13	TRBJ2-7
ASSEPLEPSTDTQY	TRBV2	14	TRBJ2-3
SGGGTGTYNEQF	TRBV29-1	12	TRBJ2-1
ASSLFGRRTEAF	TRBV27	12	TRBJ1-1
ATDAPSPEKLF	TRBV28	11	TRBJ1-4
ASSYGGVNADTQY	TRBV6-5	13	TRBJ2-3
SVEGLAGDIIGKQF	TRBV29-1	14	TRBJ2-1